This T cell receptor beta chain was obtained from a study of blood T cells in healthy people across ages. Findings and limits, study-wide: Investigators treated diversity estimates from one million T cells as underestimates.

CDR1 and CDR2 from the germline V gene are SGHAT and FQNNGV. This CDR3 region has 13 residues. This clonotype showed up just once. Its target is unknown. A sample-barcoded 5' primer and a J-beta primer mix were used in a second PCR of roughly 7 to 11 cycles. A single record per CDR3 protein comes from TCRdb applying MiXCR to the 5' RACE reads. This table has about 1.4 million distinct CDR3 sequences, 59% appearing once. The chain employs TRBV11-2 and TRBJ2-5; D is possibly TRBD2 (7 bases). The J call is doubtful: the DNA matches TRBJ2-7 better. The sequenced sample consisted of blood. This sequence was found in a man in his late teens or twenties in good health. The CDR3 nucleotides read TGTGCCAGCAGCCATTCGGGGGGCCACGAGCAGTACTTC. It specifies CASSHSGGHEQYF.